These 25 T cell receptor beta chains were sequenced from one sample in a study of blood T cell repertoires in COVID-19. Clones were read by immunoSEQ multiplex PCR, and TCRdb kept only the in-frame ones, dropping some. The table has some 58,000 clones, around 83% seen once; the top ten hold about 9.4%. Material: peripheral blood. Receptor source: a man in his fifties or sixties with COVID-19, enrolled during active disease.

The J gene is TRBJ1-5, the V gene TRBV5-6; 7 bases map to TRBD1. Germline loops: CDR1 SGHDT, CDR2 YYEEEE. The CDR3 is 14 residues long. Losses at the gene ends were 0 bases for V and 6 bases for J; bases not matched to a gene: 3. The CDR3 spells CASSLGGGSQPQHF. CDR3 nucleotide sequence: TGTGCCAGCAGCTTGGGAGGGGGCAGTCAGCCCCAGCATTTT.

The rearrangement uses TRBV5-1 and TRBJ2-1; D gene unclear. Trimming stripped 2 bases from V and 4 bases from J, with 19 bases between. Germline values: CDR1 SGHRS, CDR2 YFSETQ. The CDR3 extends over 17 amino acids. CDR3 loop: CASSFRRDGGFYNEQFF. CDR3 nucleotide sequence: TGCGCCAGCAGCTTTCGCCGTGACGGCGGATTTTACAATGAGCAGTTCTTC. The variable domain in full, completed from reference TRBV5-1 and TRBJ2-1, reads KAGVTQTPRYLIKTRGQQVTLSCSPISGHRSVSWYQQTPGQGLQFLFEYFSETQRNKGNFPGRFSGRQFSNSRSEMNVSTLELGDSALYLCASSFRRDGGFYNEQFFGPGTRLTVL.

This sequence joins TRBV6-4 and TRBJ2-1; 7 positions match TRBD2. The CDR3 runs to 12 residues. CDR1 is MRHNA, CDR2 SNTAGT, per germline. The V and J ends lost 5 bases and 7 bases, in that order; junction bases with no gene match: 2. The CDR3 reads CASSPGGNEQFF. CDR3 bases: TGTGCCAGCAGTCCGGGGGGTAATGAGCAGTTCTTC.

The CDR3 nucleotides are TGTGCCAGCAGTTTAGGGACTTTTGGGATATACAATGAGCAGTTCTTC. The encoded protein is CASSLGTFGIYNEQFF. The chain links TRBV27 to TRBJ2-1; perhaps TRBD2 as D (6 bases). V lost 2 bases and J 4 bases, leaving 15 bases between the germline ends. The CDR3 is made up of 16 amino acids. In germline, CDR1 is MNHEY, CDR2 SMNVEV (reference sequence).

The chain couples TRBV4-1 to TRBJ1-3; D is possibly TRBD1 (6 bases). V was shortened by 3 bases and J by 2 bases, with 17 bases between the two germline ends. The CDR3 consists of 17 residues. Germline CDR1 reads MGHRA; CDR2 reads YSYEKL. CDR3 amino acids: CASSQTPAGVPGNTIYF. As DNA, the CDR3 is TGCGCCAGCAGCCAGACACCTGCAGGGGTTCCTGGAAACACCATATATTTT.

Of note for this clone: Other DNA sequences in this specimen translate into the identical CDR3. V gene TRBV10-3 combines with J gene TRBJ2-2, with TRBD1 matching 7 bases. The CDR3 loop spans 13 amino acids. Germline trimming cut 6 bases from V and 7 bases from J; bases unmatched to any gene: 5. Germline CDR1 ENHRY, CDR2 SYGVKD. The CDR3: CAISASGGGELFF. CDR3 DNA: TGTGCCATCAGCGCATCAGGGGGCGGGGAGCTGTTTTTT.

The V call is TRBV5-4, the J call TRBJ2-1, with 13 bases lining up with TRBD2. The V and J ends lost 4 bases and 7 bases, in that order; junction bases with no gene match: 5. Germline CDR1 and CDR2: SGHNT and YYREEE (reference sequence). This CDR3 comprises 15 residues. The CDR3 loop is CASSLGLAGTNEQFF. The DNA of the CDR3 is TGTGCCAGCAGCCTGGGACTAGCGGGAACTAATGAGCAGTTCTTC.

DNA for the CDR3: TGTGCCAGCAGCCCGCGACAGGGTAGCACCGGGGAGCTGTTTTTT. Translated: CASSPRQGSTGELFF. The rearrangement uses TRBV7-9 and TRBJ2-2; TRBD1 agrees at 7 bases. Germline V lookup: CDR1 SEHNR, CDR2 FQNEAQ (reference sequence). CDR3 length: 15 amino acids. V trimming: 5 bases; J trimming: 4 bases; junction bases outside the gene matches: 7.

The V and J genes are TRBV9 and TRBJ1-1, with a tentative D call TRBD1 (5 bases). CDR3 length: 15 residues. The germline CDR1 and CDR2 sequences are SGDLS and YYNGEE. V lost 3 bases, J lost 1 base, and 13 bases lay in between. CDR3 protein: CASSAQTGTNTEAFF. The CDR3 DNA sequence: TGTGCCAGCAGCGCCCAAACAGGTACGAACACTGAAGCTTTCTTT.

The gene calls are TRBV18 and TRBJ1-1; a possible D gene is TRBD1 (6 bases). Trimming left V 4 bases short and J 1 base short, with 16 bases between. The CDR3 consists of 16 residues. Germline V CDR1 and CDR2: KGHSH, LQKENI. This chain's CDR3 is CASSLYIQGSNTEAFF. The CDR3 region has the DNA TGTGCCAGCTCACTTTATATTCAGGGGTCGAACACTGAAGCTTTCTTT.

Here the CDR3 reads CASSDRTRNEQYF. CDR3 in DNA: TGTGCCAGCAGCGACCGGACTAGAAACGAGCAGTACTTC. J is TRBJ2-7 and V is TRBV3-1 (or the pseudogene TRBV3-2), with 7 bases matching TRBD2. Germline V gene sequence: CDR1 LGHDT, CDR2 YNNKEL (reference sequence). J was trimmed by 5 bases and V by 5 bases; bases with no gene match: 6. The CDR3 contains 13 residues.

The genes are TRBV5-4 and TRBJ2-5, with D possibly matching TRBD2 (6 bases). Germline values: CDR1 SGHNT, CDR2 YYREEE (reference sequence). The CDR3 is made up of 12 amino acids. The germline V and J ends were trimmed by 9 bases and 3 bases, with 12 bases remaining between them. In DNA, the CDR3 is TGTGCCACGAGACGCGGGGAAGAGACCCAGTACTTC. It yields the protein CATRRGEETQYF.

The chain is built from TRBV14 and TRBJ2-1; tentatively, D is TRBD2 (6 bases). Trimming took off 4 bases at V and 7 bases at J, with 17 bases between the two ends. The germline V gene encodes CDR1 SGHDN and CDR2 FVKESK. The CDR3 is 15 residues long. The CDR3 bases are TGTGCCAGCAGCCTGGCGATAGGGACTTTTAATGAGCAGTTCTTC. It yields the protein CASSLAIGTFNEQFF.

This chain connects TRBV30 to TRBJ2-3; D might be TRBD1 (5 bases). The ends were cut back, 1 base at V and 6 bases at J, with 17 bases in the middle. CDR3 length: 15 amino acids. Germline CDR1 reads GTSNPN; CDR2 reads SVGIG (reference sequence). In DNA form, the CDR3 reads TGTGCCTGGAGTGAACGTCTCAGGGTTGATGATACGCAGTATTTT. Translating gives CAWSERLRVDDTQYF.

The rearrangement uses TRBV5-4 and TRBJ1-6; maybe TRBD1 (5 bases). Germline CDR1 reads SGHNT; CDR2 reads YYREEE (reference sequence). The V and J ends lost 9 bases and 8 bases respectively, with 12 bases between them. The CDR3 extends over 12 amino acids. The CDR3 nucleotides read TGTGCCACCCAACAGGTTGATTCACCCCTCCACTTT. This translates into CATQQVDSPLHF.

CDR3 loop: CASSEDREAGANVLTF. CDR3 bases: TGTGCCAGCAGTGAGGACAGGGAGGCTGGGGCCAACGTCCTGACTTTC. The chain couples TRBV2 to TRBJ2-6, with 8 bases matching TRBD1. Unmatched junction bases numbered 3, after V lost 3 bases and J lost 2 bases. From germline, CDR1 is SNHLY and CDR2 FYNNEI. CDR3 length: 16 residues.

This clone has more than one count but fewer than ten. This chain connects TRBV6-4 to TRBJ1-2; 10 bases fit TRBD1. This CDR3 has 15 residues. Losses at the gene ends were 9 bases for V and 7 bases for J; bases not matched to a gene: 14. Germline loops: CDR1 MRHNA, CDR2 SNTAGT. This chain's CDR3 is CASEIPDRGLSGYTF. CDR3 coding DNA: TGTGCCAGTGAGATACCCGACAGGGGGCTGAGTGGCTACACCTTC.

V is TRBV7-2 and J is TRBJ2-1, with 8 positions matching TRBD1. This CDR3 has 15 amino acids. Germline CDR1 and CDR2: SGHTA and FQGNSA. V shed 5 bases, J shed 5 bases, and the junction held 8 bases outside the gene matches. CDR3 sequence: CASSPRTGPNNEQFF. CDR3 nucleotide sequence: TGTGCCAGCAGCCCCCGGACAGGGCCCAACAATGAGCAGTTCTTC.

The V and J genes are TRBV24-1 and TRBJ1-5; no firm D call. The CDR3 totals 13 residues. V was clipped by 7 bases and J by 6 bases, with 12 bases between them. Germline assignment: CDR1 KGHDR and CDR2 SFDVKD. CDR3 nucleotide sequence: TGTGCCACCAGCCGCGCCCCGGGTCAGCCCCAGCATTTT. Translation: CATSRAPGQPQHF.

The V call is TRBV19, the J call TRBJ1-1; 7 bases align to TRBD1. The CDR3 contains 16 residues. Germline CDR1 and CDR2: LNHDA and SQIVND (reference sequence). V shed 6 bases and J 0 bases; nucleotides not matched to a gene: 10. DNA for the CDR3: TGTGCCAGTAGCCGACCCTGGAGGGGGCTGAACACTGAAGCTTTCTTT. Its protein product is CASSRPWRGLNTEAFF.

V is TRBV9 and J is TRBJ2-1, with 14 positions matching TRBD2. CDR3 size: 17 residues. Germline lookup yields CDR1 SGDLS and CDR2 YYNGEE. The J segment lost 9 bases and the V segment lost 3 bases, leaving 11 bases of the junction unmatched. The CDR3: CASSAPGTSGSSGEQFF. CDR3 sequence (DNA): TGTGCCAGCAGCGCCCCCGGGACTAGCGGGAGTAGTGGTGAGCAGTTCTTC.

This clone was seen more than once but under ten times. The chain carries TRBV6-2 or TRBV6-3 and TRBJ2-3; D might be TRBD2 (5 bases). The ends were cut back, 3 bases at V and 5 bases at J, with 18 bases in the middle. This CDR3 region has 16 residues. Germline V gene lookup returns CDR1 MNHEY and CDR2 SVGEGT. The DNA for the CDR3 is TGTGCCAGCAGTTATACGGTGGCTAGCAGGAAAGATACGCAGTATTTT. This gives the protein CASSYTVASRKDTQYF.

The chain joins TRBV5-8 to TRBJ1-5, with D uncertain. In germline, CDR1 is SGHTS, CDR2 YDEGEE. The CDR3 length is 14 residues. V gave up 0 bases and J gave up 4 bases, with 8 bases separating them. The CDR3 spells CASSLEQINQPQHF. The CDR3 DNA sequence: TGTGCCAGCAGCTTGGAACAGATAAATCAGCCCCAGCATTTT.

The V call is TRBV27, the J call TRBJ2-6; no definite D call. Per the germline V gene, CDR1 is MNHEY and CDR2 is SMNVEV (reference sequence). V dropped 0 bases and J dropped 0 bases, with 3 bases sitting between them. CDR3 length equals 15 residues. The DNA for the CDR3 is TGTGCCAGCAGTTTATCAGCCTCTGGGGCCAACGTCCTGACTTTC. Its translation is CASSLSASGANVLTF.

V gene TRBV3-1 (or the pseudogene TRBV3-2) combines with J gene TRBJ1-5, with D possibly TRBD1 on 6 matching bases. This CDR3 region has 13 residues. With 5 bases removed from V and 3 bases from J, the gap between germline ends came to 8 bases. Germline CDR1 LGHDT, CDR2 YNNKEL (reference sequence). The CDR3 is CASSGQHNQPQHF. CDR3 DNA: TGTGCCAGCAGCGGACAGCACAATCAGCCCCAGCATTTT.